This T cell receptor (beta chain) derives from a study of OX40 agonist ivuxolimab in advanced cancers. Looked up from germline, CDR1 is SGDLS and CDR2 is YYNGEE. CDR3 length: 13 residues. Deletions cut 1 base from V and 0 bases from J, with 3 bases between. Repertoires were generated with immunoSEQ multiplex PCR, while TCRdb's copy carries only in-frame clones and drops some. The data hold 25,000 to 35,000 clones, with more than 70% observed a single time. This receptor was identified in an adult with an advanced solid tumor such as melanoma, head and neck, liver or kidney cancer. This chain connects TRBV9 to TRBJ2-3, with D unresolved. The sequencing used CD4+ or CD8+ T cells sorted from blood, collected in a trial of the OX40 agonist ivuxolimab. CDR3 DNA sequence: TGTGCCAGCAGCGTAACCAGCACAGATACGCAGTATTTT. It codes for CASSVTSTDTQYF.